This T cell receptor (beta chain) was recorded in a study of blood T cells in healthy people across ages. This clonotype was detected ten times or more. For the second PCR, which ran for about 6 to 11 cycles, a sample-barcoded 5' primer and a J-beta primer mix were used. MiXCR, run by TCRdb on the 5' RACE reads, gives a single entry per CDR3 protein. Of some 890,000 distinct CDR3 sequences in the sample, almost 30% were seen once. Germline-derived CDR1 and CDR2 are DFQATT and SNEGSKA (reference sequence). The trim removed 4 bases at V and 0 bases at J, leaving 3 bases unmatched. The CDR3 consists of 14 residues. The same data also went into a second study, on T cells of mothers and their children.

Specimen: blood. The receptor was isolated from a woman between 40 and 50 years old in good health. The chain is built from TRBV20-1 and TRBJ2-7, with 10 bases aligning to TRBD1. The CDR3 region is CSAKGQGSSYEQYF. In DNA, the CDR3 is TGCAGTGCTAAGGGACAGGGGAGCTCCTACGAGCAGTACTTC.